This T cell receptor (beta chain) was sequenced for a study of T cell changes during pregnancy in multiple sclerosis. The CDR3 is 13 residues long. Germline CDR1 reads SGHTA; CDR2 reads FQGNSA. Trimming left V 3 bases short and J 4 bases short, with 8 bases between. The assay was immunoSEQ multiplex PCR, and TCRdb's table has in-frame clones only and misses some. Among about 76,000 clones, roughly 92% were seen once, and the ten largest hold 3.7%. The sample consisted of peripheral blood, taken after pregnancy. The TCR originated in a female donor in good health, enrolled as a control in a pregnancy study. This chain connects TRBV7-2 to TRBJ2-3; no clear D gene. CDR3 region: CASSFLGPDTQYF. The CDR3 nucleotides are TGTGCCAGCAGCTTCCTTGGGCCAGATACGCAGTATTTT. Full variable domain (missing parts from reference TRBV7-2 and TRBJ2-3): GAGVSQSPSNKVTEKGKDVELRCDPISGHTALYWYRQSLGQGLEFLIYFQGNSAPDKSGLPSDRFSAERTGGSVSTLTIQRTQQEDSAVYLCASSFLGPDTQYFGPGTRLTVL.